This TCR beta chain was sequenced for a study of cytomegalovirus exposure and HLA in healthy donors. Primers included in the PCR were 60 Vbeta and 13 Jbeta primers. Sequencing was performed with immunoSEQ multiplex PCR; in TCRdb, only in-frame clones are kept and a portion is missing. The repertoire holds approximately 150,000 clones, with around 75% as singletons. This clone occurred a few times. Its antigen is undetermined. Regarding the study as a whole: The CMV antigen specificity of a few CMV-associated chains was confirmed through in vitro analysis. Some public TCRs appeared in many individuals, while most sequences were rare.

Input material: PBMCs. The TCR sequence derives from a female donor in good health and CMV-seronegative.

The CDR3 coding sequence is TGCGCCAGCAGCCTCAACCGAAAGGGGGACACTGAAGCTTTCTTT. It codes for CASSLNRKGDTEAFF. V and J are TRBV4-3 and TRBJ1-1, with D tentatively TRBD1 (6 bases). With 4 bases removed from V and 3 bases from J, the gap between germline ends came to 15 bases. From germline, CDR1 is LGHNA and CDR2 YSLEER. There are 15 residues in the CDR3.